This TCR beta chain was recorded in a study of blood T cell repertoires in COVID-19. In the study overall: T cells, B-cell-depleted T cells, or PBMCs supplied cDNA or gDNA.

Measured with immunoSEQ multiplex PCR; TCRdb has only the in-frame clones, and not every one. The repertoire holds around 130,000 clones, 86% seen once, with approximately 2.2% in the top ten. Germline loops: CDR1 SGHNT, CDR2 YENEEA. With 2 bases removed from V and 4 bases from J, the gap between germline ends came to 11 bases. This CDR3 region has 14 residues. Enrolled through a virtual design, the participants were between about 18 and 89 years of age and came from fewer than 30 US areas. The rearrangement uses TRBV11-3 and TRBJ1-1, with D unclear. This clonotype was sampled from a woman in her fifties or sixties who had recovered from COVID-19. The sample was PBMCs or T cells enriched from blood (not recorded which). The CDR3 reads CASSLLMFGTEAFF. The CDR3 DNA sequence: TGTGCCAGCAGCTTACTTATGTTCGGCACTGAAGCTTTCTTT.